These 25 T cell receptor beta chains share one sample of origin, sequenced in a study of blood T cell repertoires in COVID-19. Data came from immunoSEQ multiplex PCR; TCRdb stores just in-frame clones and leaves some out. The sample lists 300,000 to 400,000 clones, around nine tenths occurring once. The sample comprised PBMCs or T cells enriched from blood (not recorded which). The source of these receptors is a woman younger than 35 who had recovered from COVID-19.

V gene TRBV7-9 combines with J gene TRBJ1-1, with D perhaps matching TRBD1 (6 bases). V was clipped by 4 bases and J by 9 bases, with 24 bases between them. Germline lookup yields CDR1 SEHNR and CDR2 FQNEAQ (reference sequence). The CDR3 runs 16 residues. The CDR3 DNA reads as TGTGCCAGCAGCTCCCTGAGGGGGGGGGATAGGTCTAAAGCTTTCTTT. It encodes CASSSLRGGDRSKAFF. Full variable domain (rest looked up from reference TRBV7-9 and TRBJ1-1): DTGVSQNPRHKITKRGQNVTFRCDPISEHNRLYWYRQTLGQGPEFLTYFQNEAQLEKSRLLSDRFSAERPKGSFSTLEIQRTEQGDSAMYLCASSSLRGGDRSKAFFGQGTRLTVV.

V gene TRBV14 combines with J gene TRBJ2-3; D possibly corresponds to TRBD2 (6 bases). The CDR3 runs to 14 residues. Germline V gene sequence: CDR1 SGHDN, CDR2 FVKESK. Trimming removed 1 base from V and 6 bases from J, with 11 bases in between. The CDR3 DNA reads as TGTGCCAGCAGCCAAGGGACTGCGGGGGATACGCAGTATTTT. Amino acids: CASSQGTAGDTQYF.

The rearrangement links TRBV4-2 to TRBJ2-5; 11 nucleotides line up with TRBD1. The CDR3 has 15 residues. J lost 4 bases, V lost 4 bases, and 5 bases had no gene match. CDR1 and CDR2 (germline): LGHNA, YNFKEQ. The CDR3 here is CASSPGQGVRETQYF. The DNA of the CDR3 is TGTGCCAGCAGCCCGGGACAGGGGGTTCGAGAGACCCAGTACTTC.

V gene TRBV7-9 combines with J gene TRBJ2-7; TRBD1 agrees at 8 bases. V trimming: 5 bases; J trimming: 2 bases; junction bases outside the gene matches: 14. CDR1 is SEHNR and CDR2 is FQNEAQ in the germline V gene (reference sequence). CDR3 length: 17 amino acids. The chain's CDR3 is CASSPFLGTGGAYEQYF. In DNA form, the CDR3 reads TGTGCCAGCAGCCCGTTTCTAGGGACAGGAGGGGCCTACGAGCAGTACTTC. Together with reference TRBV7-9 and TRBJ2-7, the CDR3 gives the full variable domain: DTGVSQNPRHKITKRGQNVTFRCDPISEHNRLYWYRQTLGQGPEFLTYFQNEAQLEKSRLLSDRFSAERPKGSFSTLEIQRTEQGDSAMYLCASSPFLGTGGAYEQYFGPGTRLTVT.

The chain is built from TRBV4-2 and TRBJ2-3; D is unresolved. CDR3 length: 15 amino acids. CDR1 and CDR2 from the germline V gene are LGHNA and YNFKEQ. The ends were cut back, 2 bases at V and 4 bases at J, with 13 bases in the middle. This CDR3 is CASSQLENKADTQYF. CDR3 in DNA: TGTGCCAGCAGCCAACTGGAGAATAAAGCAGATACGCAGTATTTT.

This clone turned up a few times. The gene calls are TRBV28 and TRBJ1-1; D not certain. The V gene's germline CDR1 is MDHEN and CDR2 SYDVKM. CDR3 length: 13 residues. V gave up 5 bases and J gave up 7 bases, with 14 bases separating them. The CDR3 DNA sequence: TGTGCCAGCAGTCCCCCTCCAGGATATGAAGCTTTCTTT. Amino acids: CASSPPPGYEAFF.

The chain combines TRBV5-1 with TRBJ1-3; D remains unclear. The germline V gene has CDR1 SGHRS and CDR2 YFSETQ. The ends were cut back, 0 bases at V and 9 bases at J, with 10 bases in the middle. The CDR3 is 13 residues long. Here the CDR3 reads CASSLDSGGTIYF. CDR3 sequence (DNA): TGCGCCAGCAGCTTGGATTCCGGAGGCACCATATATTTT.

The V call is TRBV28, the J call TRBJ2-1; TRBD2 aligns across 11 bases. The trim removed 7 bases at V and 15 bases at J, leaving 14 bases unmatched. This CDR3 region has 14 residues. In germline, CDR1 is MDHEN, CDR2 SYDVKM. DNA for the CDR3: TGTGCCAGCATAGACCGGCTAGCGGGGGGAACTCCGTTCTTC. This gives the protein CASIDRLAGGTPFF. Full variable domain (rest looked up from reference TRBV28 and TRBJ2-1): DVKVTQSSRYLVKRTGEKVFLECVQDMDHENMFWYRQDPGLGLRLIYFSYDVKMKEKGDIPEGYSVSREKKERFSLILESASTNQTSMYLCASIDRLAGGTPFFGPGTRLTVL.

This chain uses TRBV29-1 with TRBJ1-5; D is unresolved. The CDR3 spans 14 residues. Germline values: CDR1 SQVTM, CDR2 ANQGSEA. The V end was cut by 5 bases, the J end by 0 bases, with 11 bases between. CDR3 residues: CSVSTDYSNQPQHF. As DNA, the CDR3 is TGCAGCGTTTCGACCGACTATAGCAATCAGCCCCAGCATTTT.

DNA of the CDR3: TGTGCCAGTAACTCTGGAGGAAGCACTGAAGCTTTCTTT. This gives the protein CASNSGGSTEAFF. V and J are TRBV19 and TRBJ1-1; D remains ambiguous. The germline V gene encodes CDR1 LNHDA and CDR2 SQIVND (reference sequence). The V end was cut by 7 bases, the J end by 4 bases, with 13 bases between. This CDR3 comprises 13 residues. Variable domain in full (rest from reference TRBV19 and TRBJ1-1): DGGITQSPKYLFRKEGQNVTLSCEQNLNHDAMYWYRQDPGQGLRLIYYSQIVNDFQKGDIAEGYSVSREKKESFPLTVTSAQKNPTAFYLCASNSGGSTEAFFGQGTRLTVV.

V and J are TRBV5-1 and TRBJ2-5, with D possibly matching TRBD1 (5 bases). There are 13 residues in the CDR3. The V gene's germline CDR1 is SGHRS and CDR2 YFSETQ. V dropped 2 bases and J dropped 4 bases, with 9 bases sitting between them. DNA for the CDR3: TGCGCCAGCAGCTTAGGGGTAGGAGAGACCCAGTACTTC. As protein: CASSLGVGETQYF.

The CDR3 region is CASSPGRDSTFMNSYNEQFF. DNA for the CDR3: TGCGCCAGCAGCCCGGGCCGGGACAGCACCTTTATGAACTCCTACAATGAGCAGTTCTTC. The J gene is TRBJ2-1, the V gene TRBV5-1, with 7 bases aligning to TRBD1. The V and J ends lost 4 bases and 0 bases, in that order; junction bases with no gene match: 19. Germline V gene lookup returns CDR1 SGHRS and CDR2 YFSETQ. CDR3 length: 20 amino acids.

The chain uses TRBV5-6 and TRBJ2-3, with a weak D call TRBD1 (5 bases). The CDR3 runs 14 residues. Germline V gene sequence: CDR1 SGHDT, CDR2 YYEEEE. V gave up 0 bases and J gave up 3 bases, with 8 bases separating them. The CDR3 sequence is CASSLGGPTDTQYF. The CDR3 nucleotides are TGTGCCAGCAGCTTGGGGGGCCCTACAGATACGCAGTATTTT.

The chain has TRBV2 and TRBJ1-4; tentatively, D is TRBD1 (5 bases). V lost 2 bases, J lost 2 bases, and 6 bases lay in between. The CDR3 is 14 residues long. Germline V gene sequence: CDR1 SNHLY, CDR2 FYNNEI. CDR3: CASSEQGTNEKLFF. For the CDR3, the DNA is TGTGCCAGCAGTGAACAGGGTACTAATGAAAAACTGTTTTTT.

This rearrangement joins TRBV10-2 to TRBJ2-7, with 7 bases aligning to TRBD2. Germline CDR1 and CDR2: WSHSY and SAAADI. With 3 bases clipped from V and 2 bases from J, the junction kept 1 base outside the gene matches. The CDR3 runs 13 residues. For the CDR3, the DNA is TGCGCCAGCAGTGACGGGGGGACCTACGAGCAGTACTTC. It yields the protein CASSDGGTYEQYF.

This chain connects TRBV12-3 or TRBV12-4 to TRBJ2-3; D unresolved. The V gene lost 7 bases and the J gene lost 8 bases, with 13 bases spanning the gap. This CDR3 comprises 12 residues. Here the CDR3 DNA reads TGTGCCAGCACAGCGACTCGAGTTACGCAGTATTTT. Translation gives CASTATRVTQYF.

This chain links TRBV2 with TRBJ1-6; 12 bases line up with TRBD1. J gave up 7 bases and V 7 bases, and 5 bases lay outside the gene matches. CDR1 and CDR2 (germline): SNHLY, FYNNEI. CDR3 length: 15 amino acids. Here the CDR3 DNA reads TGTGCCAGCACGGGACAGGGGGCAAGAAATTCACCCCTCCACTTT. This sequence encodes CASTGQGARNSPLHF.

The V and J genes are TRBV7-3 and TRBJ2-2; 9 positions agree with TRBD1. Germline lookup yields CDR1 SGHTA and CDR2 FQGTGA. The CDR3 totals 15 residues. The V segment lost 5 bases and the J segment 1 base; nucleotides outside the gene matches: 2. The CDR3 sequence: CASSQGQGNTGELFF. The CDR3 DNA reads TGTGCCAGCAGCCAGGGACAGGGGAACACCGGGGAGCTGTTTTTT.

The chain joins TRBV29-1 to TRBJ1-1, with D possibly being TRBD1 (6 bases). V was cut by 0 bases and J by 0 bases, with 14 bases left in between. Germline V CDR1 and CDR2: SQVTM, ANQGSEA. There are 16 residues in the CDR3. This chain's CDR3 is CSVEDRPQGMNTEAFF. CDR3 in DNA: TGCAGCGTTGAAGATAGGCCTCAGGGGATGAACACTGAAGCTTTCTTT.

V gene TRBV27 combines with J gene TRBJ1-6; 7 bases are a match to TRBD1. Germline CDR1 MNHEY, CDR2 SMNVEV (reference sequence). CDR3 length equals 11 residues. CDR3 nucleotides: TGTGTACGGAGGGGGCACGCACCCCTCCACTTT. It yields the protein CVRRGHAPLHF.

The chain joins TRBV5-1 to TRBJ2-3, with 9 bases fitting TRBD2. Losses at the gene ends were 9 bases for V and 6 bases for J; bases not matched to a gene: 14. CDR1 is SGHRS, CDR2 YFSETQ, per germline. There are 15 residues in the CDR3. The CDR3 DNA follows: TGCGCCACTACGACTAGCGGAAATACCGTGGATACGCAGTATTTT. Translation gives CATTTSGNTVDTQYF.

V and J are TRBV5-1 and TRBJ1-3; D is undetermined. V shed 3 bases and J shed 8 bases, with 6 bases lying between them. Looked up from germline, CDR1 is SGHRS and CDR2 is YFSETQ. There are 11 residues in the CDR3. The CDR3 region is CASSSEHTIYF. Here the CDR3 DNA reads TGCGCCAGCAGCTCTGAGCACACCATATATTTT.

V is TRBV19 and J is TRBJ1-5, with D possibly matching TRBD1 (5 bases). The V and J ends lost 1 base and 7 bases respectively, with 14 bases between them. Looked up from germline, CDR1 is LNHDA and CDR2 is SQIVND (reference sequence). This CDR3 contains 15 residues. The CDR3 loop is CASSIVPQGGQPQHF. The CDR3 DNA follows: TGTGCCAGTAGTATAGTCCCCCAGGGAGGACAGCCCCAGCATTTT.

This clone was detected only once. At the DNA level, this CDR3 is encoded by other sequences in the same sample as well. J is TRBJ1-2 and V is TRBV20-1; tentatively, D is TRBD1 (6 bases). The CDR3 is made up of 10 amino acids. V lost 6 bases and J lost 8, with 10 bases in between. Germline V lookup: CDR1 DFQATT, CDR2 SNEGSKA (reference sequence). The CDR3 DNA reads TGCAGTGCGAGCAGGGGCGGCTACACCTTC. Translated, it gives CSASRGGYTF.

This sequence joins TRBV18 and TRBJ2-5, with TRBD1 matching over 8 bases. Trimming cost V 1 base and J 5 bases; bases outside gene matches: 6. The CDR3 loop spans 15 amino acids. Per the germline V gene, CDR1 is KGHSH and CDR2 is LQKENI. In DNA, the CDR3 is TGTGCCAGCTCACCACTTGCAGGGGGCTCTGAGACCCAGTACTTC. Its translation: CASSPLAGGSETQYF.